The entry below gives a single T cell receptor (beta chain) sequence along with its context. Its antigen is still unknown. This specimen belongs to a study of OX40 agonist ivuxolimab in advanced cancers. The CDR3 extends over 14 amino acids. Here immunoSEQ multiplex PCR was the method, and the copy in TCRdb shows in-frame clones only, minus some. Found here are 30,000 or so clones, roughly 80% of them singletons; the top ten hold around 22%. Broader study findings: CD8+ T cells were the subset that, on average, had more expanded clones than CD4+.

The V call is TRBV21-1, the J call TRBJ1-1. TRBV21-1 is a pseudogene locus. Material: CD4+ or CD8+ T cells sorted from blood, obtained in a trial of the OX40 agonist ivuxolimab. The receptor's source is an adult with an advanced solid tumor such as melanoma, head and neck, liver or kidney cancer. The CDR3 sequence: CASTPKGGNTEAFF. Here the CDR3 DNA reads TGTGCCAGCACACCCAAGGGCGGGAACACTGAAGCTTTCTTT.